These 15 T cell receptor beta chains came from one sample sequenced in a study of monozygotic twins with inflammatory bowel disease. TCRdb re-called the 5' RACE reads, yielding one record per CDR3 amino acid sequence without DNA. This sample's table has a few hundred thousand distinct CDR3 sequences. Sequences were obtained from blood. The receptors derive from a human donor with ulcerative colitis or Crohn's disease, or a healthy co-twin of an affected twin (not recorded which).

V and J are TRBV11-2 and TRBJ2-2; TCRdb proposes TRBD1, but this gene call is untestable without DNA. Germline loops: CDR1 SGHAT, CDR2 FQNNGV. CDR3 length: 17 residues. CDR3 sequence reads: CASSSSGTLGITGELFF.

This chain uses TRBV7-9 with TRBJ2-7; TCRdb designates TRBD2, a call that cannot be tested without DNA. The germline CDR1 and CDR2 sequences are SEHNR and FQNEAQ (reference sequence). This CDR3 has 17 amino acids. The CDR3 region is CASSESRANREAYEQYF.

The chain recombines TRBV20-1 with TRBJ1-6. Germline V gene sequence: CDR1 DFQATT, CDR2 SNEGSKA (reference sequence). The CDR3 totals 14 residues. The CDR3: CSASVQPENSPLHF.

V and J are TRBV2 and TRBJ1-5; the TCRdb call, TRBD1, lacks DNA for checking. Germline V lookup: CDR1 SNHLY, CDR2 FYNNEI. CDR3 length: 14 residues. The CDR3 spells CASSGIQGAQPQHF. Together with reference TRBV2 and TRBJ1-5, the CDR3 gives the full variable domain: EPEVTQTPSHQVTQMGQEVILRCVPISNHLYFYWYRQILGQKVEFLVSFYNNEISEKSEIFDDQFSVERPDGSNFTLKIRSTKLEDSAMYFCASSGIQGAQPQHFGDGTRLSIL.

The J gene is TRBJ2-6, the V gene TRBV20-1; the D call of TRBD1 rests on TCRdb alone, since no DNA is present to check it. The CDR3 runs 18 residues. The V gene's germline CDR1 is DFQATT and CDR2 SNEGSKA (reference sequence). CDR3 loop: CSARSPWGGSAGANVLTF.

This chain joins TRBV6-2 or TRBV6-3 and TRBJ1-2; TCRdb picks TRBD1, but there is no DNA to check that call. Germline V lookup: CDR1 MNHEY, CDR2 SVGEGT. The CDR3 is 13 residues long. CDR3 loop: CASSYSSEDSRTF.

The J gene is TRBJ2-3, the V gene TRBV29-1; the D gene TCRdb calls, TRBD1, cannot be checked with no DNA. CDR1 is SQVTM and CDR2 is ANQGSEA in the germline V gene. This CDR3 has 13 amino acids. CDR3 loop: CSVKTGSTDTQYF.

The chain carries TRBV19 and TRBJ2-5; the D call from TCRdb, TRBD1, cannot be confirmed without DNA. The CDR3 sequence is 15 residues long. The V gene's germline CDR1 is LNHDA and CDR2 SQIVND (reference sequence). CDR3: CASSTKGARGETQYF.

V and J are TRBV2 and TRBJ2-7; lacking DNA, the TRBD1 call made by TCRdb goes unchecked. CDR3 length equals 13 residues. CDR1 is SNHLY, CDR2 FYNNEI, per germline. The CDR3 sequence: CASGVTWGYEQYF. Variable domain in full (rest from reference TRBV2 and TRBJ2-7): EPEVTQTPSHQVTQMGQEVILRCVPISNHLYFYWYRQILGQKVEFLVSFYNNEISEKSEIFDDQFSVERPDGSNFTLKIRSTKLEDSAMYFCASGVTWGYEQYFGPGTRLTVT.

The chain carries TRBV5-1 and TRBJ2-1; checking the TCRdb D call of TRBD2 is not possible without DNA. CDR3 length: 14 residues. The V gene's germline CDR1 is SGHRS and CDR2 YFSETQ. The CDR3 loop reads CASSLGLAEDEQFF.

This sequence joins TRBV20-1 and TRBJ2-7. Germline lookup yields CDR1 DFQATT and CDR2 SNEGSKA (reference sequence). This CDR3 comprises 13 residues. The CDR3 spells CSARRQNSYEQYF.

The chain recombines TRBV19 with TRBJ1-5. The CDR3 totals 13 residues. Germline V CDR1 and CDR2: LNHDA, SQIVND (reference sequence). CDR3: CASTDVYNQPQHF.

The J gene is TRBJ2-1, the V gene TRBV5-6; no DNA is available, so the TRBD1 call from TCRdb remains unchecked. Germline CDR1 and CDR2: SGHDT and YYEEEE. There are 17 residues in the CDR3. This CDR3 reads CASSYPGAESRSNEQFF.

The chain combines TRBV4-1 with TRBJ2-7; TCRdb gives TRBD2 as the D gene, but with no DNA this cannot be confirmed. The CDR3 loop spans 18 amino acids. Germline CDR1 is MGHRA and CDR2 is YSYEKL. CDR3 sequence reads: CASSQDPGTRSNPYEQYF.

The CDR3 sequence: CASSPPNPTGPGELFF. The chain recombines TRBV28 with TRBJ2-2; absent DNA, TCRdb's TRBD1 call cannot be checked. This CDR3 contains 16 residues. CDR1 and CDR2 (germline): MDHEN, SYDVKM.